Shown below are 28 T cell receptor beta chains from a single sample sequenced in a study of shared clonotypes between healthy human individuals. Repertoires were generated with immunoSEQ multiplex PCR, while TCRdb's copy carries only in-frame clones and drops some. The table records more than 900,000 clones, 75% to 80% of them present only once. The sequencing input was memory CD4+ T cells from PBMCs. Regarding subset: CD45RA-negative fraction. Receptors were obtained from a man aged 18 to 35 in good health. Some clones in this sample may be carry-over from other donors' samples.

Notes on this clone: The junction does not match germline at one end; this may be a read error. V gene TRBV30 combines with J gene TRBJ2-3; tentatively, D is TRBD1 or TRBD2 (5 bases each). Looked up from germline, CDR1 is GTSNPN and CDR2 is SVGIG (reference sequence). The CDR3 totals 15 residues. DNA for the CDR3: TGTGCCTGGAGTCCCGGGACCCAAAGCACAGATGCGCAGTATTTT. This encodes CAWSPGTQSTDAQYF.

This rearrangement joins TRBV6-5 to TRBJ1-5; TRBD1 matches at 7 bases. The CDR3 is made up of 16 amino acids. V lost 4 bases, J lost 3 bases, and 9 bases stayed unmatched. Germline assignment: CDR1 MNHEY and CDR2 SVGAGI. The CDR3 coding sequence is TGTGCCAGCAGTTCCGACAGGGAAGGGGACAATCAGCCCCAGCATTTT. Amino acids: CASSSDREGDNQPQHF.

The chain is built from TRBV30 and TRBJ1-2; 8 bases fit TRBD1. CDR1 and CDR2 from the germline V gene are GTSNPN and SVGIG (reference sequence). This CDR3 is built from 13 residues. V shed 1 base and J 6 bases; nucleotides not matched to a gene: 4. Here the CDR3 reads CAWSATGDHGYTF. The DNA for the CDR3 is TGTGCCTGGAGTGCGACAGGGGACCATGGCTACACCTTC.

This sequence joins TRBV4-1 and TRBJ2-1; TRBD2 matches at 7 bases. This CDR3 has 14 amino acids. Per the germline V gene, CDR1 is MGHRA and CDR2 is YSYEKL. After removal of 2 bases from V and 5 bases from J, the junction contained 3 bases not matched to a gene. CDR3 protein: CASSQSLADNEQFF. The CDR3 coding sequence is TGCGCCAGCAGCCAAAGCCTAGCGGACAATGAGCAGTTCTTC.

This clone has a single count. The DNA for the CDR3 is TGTGCCTGGAGGAGAATAGGGACAGGGGGCGGTGAGCAGTTCTTC. It specifies CAWRRIGTGGGEQFF. The chain has TRBV30 and TRBJ2-1, with 12 bases identical to TRBD1. This CDR3 is built from 15 residues. In germline, CDR1 is GTSNPN, CDR2 SVGIG (reference sequence). V gave up 3 bases and J gave up 9 bases; unmatched junction bases: 9.

This sequence joins TRBV7-8 and TRBJ2-2; possibly TRBD1 or TRBD2 for D (5 bases each). CDR1 SGHVS and CDR2 FQNEAQ come from the germline V gene. The CDR3 runs 13 residues. Trimming shortened V by 3 bases and J by 5 bases, and 7 bases separated the two germline ends. Here the CDR3 DNA reads TGTGCCAGCAGCTTCTGGGGGACCGGGGAGCTGTTTTTT. Protein: CASSFWGTGELFF.

The chain links TRBV6-5 to TRBJ2-1; TRBD1 matches at 9 bases. The CDR3 sequence is 15 residues long. Trimming took 4 bases from V and 0 from J; bases not matched to a gene: 1. Germline loops: CDR1 MNHEY, CDR2 SVGAGI. CDR3 coding DNA: TGTGCCAGCAGTTCGGACAGGGGCTCCTACAATGAGCAGTTCTTC. Protein product: CASSSDRGSYNEQFF.

The chain is built from TRBV19 and TRBJ1-5; perhaps TRBD1 as D (5 bases). Germline CDR1 LNHDA, CDR2 SQIVND (reference sequence). The CDR3 consists of 14 residues. Trimming cost V 6 bases and J 6 bases, with 15 bases left between them. The chain's CDR3 is CASSLDRNSQPQHF. CDR3 bases: TGTGCCAGTAGCCTAGACAGAAACAGTCAGCCCCAGCATTTT.

The gene calls are TRBV28 and TRBJ2-4; 10 bases are shared with TRBD1. The J segment lost 3 bases and the V segment lost 3 bases, leaving 20 bases of the junction unmatched. Germline CDR1 is MDHEN and CDR2 is SYDVKM. The CDR3 has 21 amino acids. CDR3 region: CASSFPLSGQGGDWGKNIQYF. The CDR3 nucleotides are TGTGCCAGCAGTTTCCCCCTTTCTGGACAGGGGGGTGATTGGGGCAAAAACATTCAGTACTTC.

This rearrangement joins TRBV7-9 to TRBJ2-1, with 10 bases matching TRBD1. Trimming took 5 bases from V and 6 from J; bases not matched to a gene: 10. Looked up from germline, CDR1 is SEHNR and CDR2 is FQNEAQ (reference sequence). CDR3 length: 16 residues. The CDR3 reads CASSTTRQGASNEQFF. In DNA, the CDR3 is TGTGCCAGCAGCACGACTCGACAGGGGGCCTCCAATGAGCAGTTCTTC.

This clone was found a few times. The V call is TRBV6-1, the J call TRBJ1-1, with D possibly being TRBD1 (5 bases). CDR3 length: 15 amino acids. Trimming shortened V by 4 bases and J by 4 bases, and 16 bases separated the two germline ends. Germline V gives CDR1 MNHNS, CDR2 SASEGT. The CDR3 is CASSAEGQMGTEAFF. CDR3 bases: TGTGCCAGCAGTGCTGAAGGACAAATGGGCACTGAAGCTTTCTTT.

The gene calls are TRBV7-3 and TRBJ2-1; D gene ambiguous. Germline V gene sequence: CDR1 SGHTA, CDR2 FQGTGA. V dropped 3 bases and J dropped 8 bases, with 11 bases sitting between them. This CDR3 has 13 residues. CDR3 DNA sequence: TGTGCCAGCAGCTTGGGGTGGGCCGATGAGCAGTTCTTC. Protein product: CASSLGWADEQFF.

This clone was seen at least ten times. This sequence joins TRBV6-5 and TRBJ2-7, with D tentatively TRBD1 (6 bases). Germline V lookup: CDR1 MNHEY, CDR2 SVGAGI. Trimming left V 5 bases short and J 2 bases short, with 16 bases between. This CDR3 comprises 15 residues. The CDR3 nucleotides are TGTGCCAGCAGTCCAAGGACAGCCCTTCCCTACGAGCAGTACTTC. It yields the protein CASSPRTALPYEQYF.

The chain carries TRBV4-2 and TRBJ2-1; 8 bases agree with TRBD2. This CDR3 contains 16 residues. The V gene's germline CDR1 is LGHNA and CDR2 YNFKEQ. The V segment lost 0 bases and the J segment 4 bases; nucleotides outside the gene matches: 5. CDR3 in DNA: TGTGCCAGCAGCCAAGATCTAGCGGGTGGGTACAATGAGCAGTTCTTC. Protein product: CASSQDLAGGYNEQFF.

This clone has more than one count but fewer than ten. The CDR3 is CASSYGTATVGRGYTF. CDR3 nucleotides: TGTGCCAGCAGCTACGGGACAGCAACTGTCGGGAGAGGCTACACCTTC. The chain employs TRBV5-6 and TRBJ1-2; 7 nucleotides line up with TRBD1. J gave up 8 bases and V 3 bases, and 16 bases lay outside the gene matches. This CDR3 has 16 amino acids. CDR1 is SGHDT, CDR2 YYEEEE, per germline. The full variable domain, its missing parts supplied by reference TRBV5-6 and TRBJ1-2, is DAGVTQSPTHLIKTRGQQVTLRCSPKSGHDTVSWYQQALGQGPQFIFQYYEEEERQRGNFPDRFSGHQFPNYSSELNVNALLLGDSALYLCASSYGTATVGRGYTFGSGTRLTVV.

CDR3 coding DNA: TGCGCCAGCTCCGCAGGGGGCCAGACCGGGGAGCTGTTTTTT. This sequence encodes CASSAGGQTGELFF. The J gene is TRBJ2-2, the V gene TRBV5-1, with 8 nucleotides matching TRBD1. Germline loops: CDR1 SGHRS, CDR2 YFSETQ. V dropped 7 bases and J dropped 5; count of bases not matched to a gene: 7. The CDR3 extends over 14 amino acids.

The chain recombines TRBV6-5 with TRBJ2-1; D unresolved. Trimming removed 2 bases from V and 0 bases from J, with 8 bases in between. The CDR3 contains 15 residues. Germline-derived CDR1 and CDR2 are MNHEY and SVGAGI. CDR3 sequence (DNA): TGTGCCAGCAGTTACGGGGTAAGCTCCTACAATGAGCAGTTCTTC. Translated, it gives CASSYGVSSYNEQFF.

For this clone: Other DNA sequences in this specimen translate into the identical CDR3. The chain recombines TRBV28 with TRBJ1-2; D is unclear. The CDR3 contains 12 residues. Germline V lookup: CDR1 MDHEN, CDR2 SYDVKM. Trimming took off 2 bases at V and 2 bases at J, with 3 bases between the two ends. The DNA of the CDR3 is TGTGCCAGCAGTTTACGGAACTATGGCTACACCTTC. It translates to CASSLRNYGYTF.

The rearrangement uses TRBV27 and TRBJ1-5; the match to TRBD1 covers 8 bases. V shed 0 bases and J 7 bases; nucleotides not matched to a gene: 20. The CDR3 has 20 residues. CDR1 is MNHEY and CDR2 is SMNVEV in the germline V gene (reference sequence). CDR3 protein: CASSLSFGRTGTGVRQPQHF. CDR3 bases: TGTGCCAGCAGTTTATCGTTTGGTCGGACAGGGACAGGCGTTCGGCAGCCCCAGCATTTT.

This clone came up once. The V call is TRBV7-2, the J call TRBJ1-5; D ambiguous. This CDR3 comprises 14 residues. V lost 1 base, J lost 2 bases, and 6 bases lay in between. Germline V CDR1 and CDR2: SGHTA, FQGNSA. The CDR3 spells CASSLDGRNQPQHF. The CDR3 DNA reads as TGTGCCAGCAGCTTAGATGGCCGCAATCAGCCCCAGCATTTT.

The chain couples TRBV6-6 to TRBJ2-7, with TRBD1 matching 9 bases. From germline, CDR1 is MNHNY and CDR2 SVGAGI (reference sequence). V was pared by 9 bases and J by 0 bases, with 6 bases of the junction left unmatched. The CDR3 consists of 14 residues. CDR3 nucleotide sequence: TGTGCCAGTTATCCGGGACAGGGCTCCTACGAGCAGTACTTC. This sequence encodes CASYPGQGSYEQYF.

This chain connects TRBV7-7 to TRBJ2-1, with D perhaps TRBD2 (5 bases). The CDR3 is made up of 14 amino acids. Germline loops: CDR1 SSHAT, CDR2 FNYEAQ (reference sequence). Trimming removed 5 bases at V and 8 bases at J, with 16 bases between. This CDR3 is CASSPVGRVDEQFF. The DNA of the CDR3 is TGTGCCAGCAGCCCCGTTGGGCGGGTCGATGAGCAGTTCTTC.

The gene calls are TRBV30 and TRBJ1-3, with 8 bases fitting TRBD1. The V gene's germline CDR1 is GTSNPN and CDR2 SVGIG (reference sequence). The CDR3 extends over 17 amino acids. V shed 5 bases and J 0 bases; nucleotides not matched to a gene: 12. CDR3 in amino acids: CAWYRDRSDPSGNTIYF. The CDR3 DNA is TGTGCCTGGTACCGGGACAGGTCCGACCCCTCTGGAAACACCATATATTTT.

This clone came up a few times. The J gene is TRBJ1-5, the V gene TRBV9, with a weak D call TRBD1 (5 bases). This CDR3 comprises 15 residues. The germline V gene encodes CDR1 SGDLS and CDR2 YYNGEE. Trimming shortened V by 5 bases and J by 5 bases, and 17 bases separated the two germline ends. CDR3 sequence: CASSQSSGADQPQHF. CDR3 coding DNA: TGTGCCAGCAGTCAGTCCTCCGGGGCCGATCAGCCCCAGCATTTT. The full variable domain, with the rest looked up from reference TRBV9 and TRBJ1-5, is DSGVTQTPKHLITATGQRVTLRCSPRSGDLSVYWYQQSLDQGLQFLIQYYNGEERAKGNILERFSAQQFPDLHSELNLSSLELGDSALYFCASSQSSGADQPQHFGDGTRLSIL.

A remark on this clone: Possible read error: a much larger clone is one base away. This sample also contains other DNA sequences that code for the same CDR3. This chain joins TRBV7-2 and TRBJ2-5, with D unresolved. The CDR3 runs 13 residues. Trimming cost V 1 base and J 2 bases, with 5 bases left between them. Germline CDR1 is SGHTA and CDR2 is FQGNSA. The DNA for the CDR3 is TGTGCCAGCAGCTTAGGGCAGCAAGAGACCCAGTACTTC. It is translated as CASSLGQQETQYF.

This clone came up once. The chain is built from TRBV2 and TRBJ2-2; 14 nucleotides line up with TRBD2. This CDR3 is built from 16 residues. Germline values: CDR1 SNHLY, CDR2 FYNNEI. The ends lost 6 bases at V and 6 bases at J; junction bases unmatched: 6. The CDR3 bases are TGTGCCAGCAGCGCTGGACTAGCGGGAGGACCCGGGGAGCTGTTTTTT. The encoded protein is CASSAGLAGGPGELFF.

On this clone: A far larger clone is a single base away, which makes a read error likely. The chain uses TRBV20-1 and TRBJ2-7; D gene ambiguous. The V end lost 8 bases, the J end lost 4 bases, and 9 bases lay between the germline ends. Per the germline V gene, CDR1 is DFQATT and CDR2 is SNEGSKA (reference sequence). The CDR3 has 10 residues. CDR3 nucleotide sequence: TGCAGTACCTTAGGGTACGAGCAGTACTTC. Translating gives CSTLGYEQYF.

This chain links TRBV19 with TRBJ1-5; D is possibly TRBD1 (5 bases). Germline CDR1 is LNHDA and CDR2 is SQIVND (reference sequence). V was clipped by 4 bases and J by 6 bases, with 16 bases between them. CDR3 length: 15 residues. The CDR3 loop is CASSTTRTSPQPQHF. CDR3 DNA sequence: TGTGCCAGTAGTACCACAAGGACAAGCCCTCAGCCCCAGCATTTT.